This T cell receptor (beta chain) came from a study of blood T cell repertoires in COVID-19. Repertoires were generated with immunoSEQ multiplex PCR, while TCRdb's copy carries only in-frame clones and drops some. The table has around 120,000 clones, roughly three quarters seen once. CDR1 is GTSNPN, CDR2 SVGIG, per germline (reference sequence). Trimming shortened V by 3 bases and J by 2 bases, and 10 bases separated the two germline ends. The CDR3 covers 13 residues. The chain couples TRBV30 to TRBJ1-1; D is possibly TRBD1 (5 bases). The clonotype comes from a woman aged 80 or older with acute or convalescent COVID-19. The sample comprised peripheral blood. The DNA for the CDR3 is TGTGCCTGGAGGTTCGGGGGAAACACTGAAGCTTTCTTT. Its translation: CAWRFGGNTEAFF.